This TCR beta chain was found in a study of cytomegalovirus exposure and HLA in healthy donors. Study-wide background: Assignment to the Caucasian-associated ancestry cluster applied to 75% to 85% of the approximately 380 genotyped donors.

Study-wide points: Several top significant clusters appeared, in a later analysis, to be linked to common viral pathogens. Sequencing likely produced, as an artifact, a cluster of highly shared sequence variants.

Regarding this clone: The antigen remains unidentified.

Primers included in the PCR were 60 Vbeta and 13 Jbeta primers. Per the original data handling: Approximately 11 million of tens of millions of unique TCR beta chains were shared, per a later count. Profiling relied on immunoSEQ multiplex PCR, and the TCRdb table lists in-frame clones only, not all of them. The DNA gave D and trimming, while V, J and clone size come from that table. The table has under 200,000 clones, approximately 79% seen once. The CDR3 has 14 residues. V shed 5 bases, J shed 2 bases, and the junction held 8 bases outside the gene matches. In germline, CDR1 is SQVTM, CDR2 ANQGSEA. Sequences were obtained from PBMCs. The TCR comes from a woman aged 35 to 49 in good health and CMV-seronegative. The V call is TRBV29-1, the J call TRBJ2-5; 7 bases line up with TRBD1. The CDR3: CSVPGQVEQETQYF. CDR3 DNA sequence: TGCAGCGTTCCCGGACAGGTAGAGCAAGAGACCCAGTACTTC.